This TCR beta chain was sequenced during a study of blood T cell repertoires in COVID-19. Overall study: Sample material is recorded as cDNA or gDNA derived from T cells, B-cell-depleted T cells, or PBMCs.

In the authors' workflow: Researchers report that nucleated cell counts were estimated from reference gene primer amplification. Some clones are missing from TCRdb's copy, which holds only in-frame ones; the method was immunoSEQ multiplex PCR. The D gene and trimming were derived from the DNA, and the V and J assignments and clone size from that table. The data contain about 210,000 clones, 81% of them singletons. This clone showed up just once. The study assigned cohorts using participant-reported clinical history. The clonotype comes from a woman between 45 and 65 years old with acute COVID-19. Sample: PBMCs or T cells enriched from blood (not recorded which).

Here the CDR3 reads CASSRSRDRIQETQYF. The CDR3 DNA reads as TGTGCCAGCAGCCGTAGCCGGGACAGGATACAAGAGACCCAGTACTTC. The V and J genes are TRBV28 and TRBJ2-5, with 8 bases identical to TRBD1. Germline V lookup: CDR1 MDHEN, CDR2 SYDVKM. The CDR3 has 16 residues. J gave up 2 bases and V 6 bases, and 11 bases lay outside the gene matches.